Sequencing of this TCR beta chain was carried out in a study of read filtering for tumor transcriptome and immune sequencing. Study at large: Among patients, approximately 16 were male and some 15 female, aged roughly 47 to 90 (mean about 72). The study, taken as a whole, reports: RNA-seq captured clonotypes less deeply and reliably than IR-seq.

This library used 300 to 450 ng RNA and molecular barcoded adaptors spanning alpha/delta and beta/gamma chains. TCRdb recomputed calls from the reads with MiXCR, one row per CDR3 protein. The sample has about 48,000 distinct CDR3 sequences, 15% to 20% seen once. The CDR3 runs to 15 residues. J lost 4 bases, V lost 6 bases, and 8 bases had no gene match. CDR1 SNHLY and CDR2 FYNNEI come from the germline V gene. At least ten counts were recorded for this clonotype. Its antigen is unidentified. V usage is TRBV2 and J usage is TRBJ2-1, with 8 bases matching TRBD1. Sequenced input: a population of CD138-negative cells sorted from bone marrow. This clonotype was obtained from a donor over 35 with multiple myeloma. The CDR3 loop reads CASSQGQGEYNEQFF. DNA of the CDR3: TGTGCCAGCAGCCAAGGACAGGGAGAGTACAATGAGCAGTTCTTC.